The 7 T cell receptor beta chains listed next were all sequenced from one sample in a study of early stage breast cancer tumors. The repertoire was sequenced with immunoSEQ multiplex PCR; TCRdb's copy has only in-frame clones and lacks some. The sample carries more than 55,000 clones, around 80% recorded once. Sequences were obtained from blood. The origin of the receptors is a person in their thirties with breast cancer.

The chain couples TRBV19 to TRBJ2-7, with TRBD1 matching 10 bases. The V segment lost 4 bases and the J segment 4 bases; nucleotides outside the gene matches: 10. The CDR3 length is 16 residues. Germline V CDR1 and CDR2: LNHDA, SQIVND (reference sequence). As DNA, the CDR3 is TGTGCCAGTAGTACCCTCCCGGGACAGGGGAGGTACGAGCAGTACTTC. Translating it yields CASSTLPGQGRYEQYF. The full variable domain, with the rest looked up from reference TRBV19 and TRBJ2-7, is DGGITQSPKYLFRKEGQNVTLSCEQNLNHDAMYWYRQDPGQGLRLIYYSQIVNDFQKGDIAEGYSVSREKKESFPLTVTSAQKNPTAFYLCASSTLPGQGRYEQYFGPGTRLTVT.

The rearrangement joins TRBV7-9 to TRBJ1-1, with a weak D call TRBD1 (5 bases). The CDR3 spans 15 residues. Germline values: CDR1 SEHNR, CDR2 FQNEAQ (reference sequence). The germline V and J ends were trimmed by 1 base and 10 bases, with 19 bases remaining between them. Written as DNA, the CDR3 is TGTGCCAGCAGCTTAGGCGCCCCAGGGAGTGTTGGAGCTTTCTTT. It is translated as CASSLGAPGSVGAFF. Looking up the rest from reference TRBV7-9 and TRBJ1-1 gives the full variable domain: DTGVSQNPRHKITKRGQNVTFRCDPISEHNRLYWYRQTLGQGPEFLTYFQNEAQLEKSRLLSDRFSAERPKGSFSTLEIQRTEQGDSAMYLCASSLGAPGSVGAFFGQGTRLTVV.

The chain recombines TRBV2 with TRBJ2-5; TRBD1 matches 8 bases. V dropped 5 bases and J dropped 5; count of bases not matched to a gene: 4. The CDR3 extends over 13 amino acids. The germline gives CDR1 SNHLY, CDR2 FYNNEI. CDR3 protein: CASSQGAEETQYF. DNA for the CDR3: TGTGCCAGCAGTCAGGGGGCGGAGGAGACCCAGTACTTC.

The chain joins TRBV6-1 to TRBJ1-1, with D tentatively TRBD1 (5 bases). The germline V gene encodes CDR1 MNHNS and CDR2 SASEGT. The CDR3 loop spans 14 amino acids. V was pared by 6 bases and J by 6 bases, with 17 bases between. CDR3 nucleotides: TGTGCCAGCAGGGTCTTGGGGCCTGGTGCTGAAGCTTTCTTT. Translating gives CASRVLGPGAEAFF.

The chain uses TRBV11-2 and TRBJ2-2; 7 bases are shared with TRBD2. V gave up 1 base and J gave up 4 bases; unmatched junction bases: 6. The CDR3 is 16 amino acids. Germline V gives CDR1 SGHAT, CDR2 FQNNGV. The CDR3 DNA sequence: TGTGCCAGCAGCTTAGTGGGAGGGGTTGGCACCGGGGAGCTGTTTTTT. It translates to CASSLVGGVGTGELFF. The complete variable domain, with remaining parts taken from reference TRBV11-2 and TRBJ2-2, reads EAGVAQSPRYKIIEKRQSVAFWCNPISGHATLYWYQQILGQGPKLLIQFQNNGVVDDSQLPKDRFSAERLKGVDSTLKIQPAKLEDSAVYLCASSLVGGVGTGELFFGEGSRLTVL.

The gene calls are TRBV7-9 and TRBJ1-1, with unresolved D. The germline CDR1 and CDR2 sequences are SEHNR and FQNEAQ (reference sequence). V dropped 3 bases and J dropped 3 bases, with 8 bases sitting between them. The length of the CDR3 is 13 residues. CDR3 loop: CASSFPGYTEAFF. CDR3 sequence (DNA): TGTGCCAGCAGCTTCCCTGGGTACACTGAAGCTTTCTTT.

The chain combines TRBV7-2 with TRBJ1-5; 7 nucleotides align to TRBD1. The CDR3 is made up of 16 amino acids. Per germline, CDR1 SGHTA and CDR2 FQGNSA. Germline trimming cut 4 bases from V and 6 bases from J; bases unmatched to any gene: 12. In DNA, the CDR3 is TGTGCCAGCAGCTCTCTCCAGGGGGTAGGCGGTCAGCCCCAGCATTTT. Residues: CASSSLQGVGGQPQHF. The entire variable domain, with the rest obtained from reference TRBV7-2 and TRBJ1-5, is as follows: GAGVSQSPSNKVTEKGKDVELRCDPISGHTALYWYRQSLGQGLEFLIYFQGNSAPDKSGLPSDRFSAERTGGSVSTLTIQRTQQEDSAVYLCASSSLQGVGGQPQHFGDGTRLSIL.